This TCR beta chain was observed in a study of OX40 agonist ivuxolimab in advanced cancers. For the study in its entirety: The costimulatory receptor OX40 (CD134) was targeted by ivuxolimab, a fully human IgG2 agonistic monoclonal antibody. Intravenous ivuxolimab was administered to patients every 2 weeks at six dose levels: 0.01, 0.1, 0.3, 1.5, 3 and 10 mg/kg. Among the 52 dose-escalation patients, roughly 20 had hepatocellular carcinoma, some 15 melanoma, 9 renal cell carcinoma and 9 head and neck cancer. In the dose-escalation cohort, more than 80% of patients were male, and the mean age was approximately 60 years with a range of roughly 20 to 79. Patients were allowed to have had prior anti-PD-1, anti-PD-L1 or anti-CTLA-4 therapy, and approximately 37% of the dose-escalation patients had been treated with checkpoint inhibitors. Partial responses occurred in three dose-escalation patients: two with cutaneous melanoma and one with hepatocellular carcinoma. Peripheral TCRbeta sequencing was intended to test whether TCR sequence diversity was altered and clonal T-cell expansion was caused by ivuxolimab. The paper covers the monotherapy dose-escalation part of the phase I ivuxolimab trial, which included N of about 56 patients. What the research found in general, with its limitations: Partial responders in the 0.1-3.0 mg/kg groups had among the lowest normalized peripheral clonal expansion, especially among CD8+ T cells. The antigen specificity of the peripheral T cells that underwent clonal expansion was not determined. At doses of 0.1 to 3.0 mg/kg, clonal expansion of both CD4+ and CD8+ T cells in blood was seen between baseline and week 6. Low levels of normalized T-cell clonal expansion were also seen in some patients who did not respond. After ivuxolimab, CD8+ T cells had more expanded clones than CD4+ T cells on average.

Notes on this clone: The antigen this receptor binds is unknown. Per-base qualities were not stored, and no clone one base away is much larger.

CDR1 is given as MDHEN and CDR2 as SYDVKM, both from the germline V gene. V loses 4 bases of germline sequence and J loses 3 bases, and the interval between the two ends is 2 bases. The CDR3 starts with the cysteine, ends with the phenylalanine, and has 11 residues. The sequence is cut down to CDR3 DNA, 33 bases in frame from base 1. The trial excluded patients who had a history of autoimmune disease or were on systemic immunosuppression. Peripheral blood for TCR sequencing was drawn from every dose cohort at baseline, at cycle 4 day 1 and at cycle 7 day 1. Samples came from an open-label, multicenter, first-in-human phase I dose-escalation trial of ivuxolimab. Adults with locally advanced or metastatic melanoma, renal cell carcinoma, hepatocellular carcinoma or head and neck squamous cell carcinoma were enrolled in the trial. Before TCR sequencing, CD4+ T cells and CD8+ T cells from peripheral blood were sorted into separate populations.

Genomic DNA was isolated from the sorted cells so that the TCRbeta CDR3 region could be sequenced. The immunoSEQ Assay was used to sequence the TCRbeta CDR3 regions. This is the immuneACCESS table as TCRdb keeps it, with only in-frame sequences that have V and J called. A part of the clones is gone; compared with another copy, unresolved V genes explain less than half, and the rest is unexplained. The sample records 85,000 to 95,000 clones, roughly 89% of which are singletons. The ten largest clones represent approximately 0.35% of the sample. The rearrangement combines TRBV28 with TRBJ2-3; the D gene cannot be resolved reliably. The source of this sequence is an adult with an advanced solid tumor such as melanoma, head and neck, liver or kidney cancer. The source material was CD4+ or CD8+ T cells sorted from blood, sampled in a trial of the OX40 agonist ivuxolimab. The DNA is TGTGCCAGCAGTTATACAGATACGCAGTATTTT. Translated, it gives CASSYTDTQYF.